This TCR beta chain is from a study of T-cell memory formation after mild COVID-19. Study outcomes and limitations: The authors did not confirm SARS-CoV-2 specificity of second-wave clones peaking day 37.

CDR3 length equals 18 residues. Trimming at V came to 0 bases and at J to 9 bases, leaving 12 bases not matched to a gene. Germline V gives CDR1 LGHNA, CDR2 YSLEER. One entry per CDR3 protein results from TCRdb running MiXCR on the 5' RACE reads. The table records 140,000 to 150,000 distinct CDR3 sequences, under 30% of them present only once. This clonotype showed up many times. Its antigen is currently unknown. Material: PBMCs or a T cell subset sorted from them (not recorded which). V is TRBV4-3 and J is TRBJ2-1; TRBD2 agrees at 12 bases. The TCR was taken from an adult woman who had mild COVID-19 (a few samples of this study predate the infection). Cell type and time point are not known. CDR3 in amino acids: CASSQELRLAGEFSEQFF. In DNA form, the CDR3 reads TGCGCCAGCAGCCAAGAGTTAAGACTAGCGGGAGAGTTCAGTGAGCAGTTCTTC.